This T cell receptor beta chain was retrieved from a study of shared clonotypes between healthy human individuals. Study in general: Each donor contributed plates that comprised three CD4 naive, three CD4 memory, two CD8 naive and one CD8 memory.

Study-level results: A few donors held about 5% of naive CD4 clonotypes in common.

Looked up from germline, CDR1 is LNHDA and CDR2 is SQIVND (reference sequence). Trimming cost V 5 bases and J 5 bases, with 9 bases left between them. This CDR3 has 12 amino acids. Running of the assay took place at deep level. Here immunoSEQ multiplex PCR was the method, and the copy in TCRdb shows in-frame clones only, minus some. The top ten clones hold roughly 22% of a sample with about 680,000 clones, roughly 94% of them seen once. Turning to this clone: Antigen unknown.

CD8 cells classed as naive were CD45RO-negative and positively selected for CCR7, excluding terminally differentiated effector memory CD45RA+ cells. The clonotype originates from a man aged 25-45 years in good health. The chain uses TRBV19 and TRBJ2-5; D ambiguous. The sample taken for sequencing was naive CD8+ T cells sorted from blood. DNA for the CDR3: TGTGCCAGTAGTCTTGGCTCGGAGACCCAGTACTTC. As protein: CASSLGSETQYF.